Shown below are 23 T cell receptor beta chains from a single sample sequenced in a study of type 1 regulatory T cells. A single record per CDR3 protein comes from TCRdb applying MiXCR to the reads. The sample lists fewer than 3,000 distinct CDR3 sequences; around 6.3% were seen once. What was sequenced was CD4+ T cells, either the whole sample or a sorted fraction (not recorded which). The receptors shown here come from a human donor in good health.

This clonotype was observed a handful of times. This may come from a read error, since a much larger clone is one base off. CDR3 bases: TGCAGTGCTATAGGGAGCAGCGGGCCAGCCAAAAACATTCAGTACTTC. Residues: CSAIGSSGPAKNIQYF. V usage is TRBV20-1 and J usage is TRBJ2-4; TRBD2 might be the D (6 bases). Trimming cost V 4 bases and J 0 bases, with 16 bases left between them. The length of the CDR3 is 16 residues. Germline V CDR1 and CDR2: DFQATT, SNEGSKA (reference sequence).

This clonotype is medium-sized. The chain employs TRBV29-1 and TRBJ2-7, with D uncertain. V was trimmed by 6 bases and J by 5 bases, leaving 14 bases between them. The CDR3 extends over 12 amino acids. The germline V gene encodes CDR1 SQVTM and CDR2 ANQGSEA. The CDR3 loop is CSVAGNAHEQYF. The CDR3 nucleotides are TGCAGCGTCGCCGGAAATGCCCACGAGCAGTACTTC.

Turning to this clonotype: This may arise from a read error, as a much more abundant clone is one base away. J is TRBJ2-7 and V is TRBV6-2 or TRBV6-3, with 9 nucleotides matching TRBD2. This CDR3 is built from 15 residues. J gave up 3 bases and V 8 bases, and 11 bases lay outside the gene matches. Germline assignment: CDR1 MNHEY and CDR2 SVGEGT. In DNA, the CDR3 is TGTGCCAGCTGCCCCACCGGCGGGGGGGGCTACGAGCAGTACTTC. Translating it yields CASCPTGGGGYEQYF.

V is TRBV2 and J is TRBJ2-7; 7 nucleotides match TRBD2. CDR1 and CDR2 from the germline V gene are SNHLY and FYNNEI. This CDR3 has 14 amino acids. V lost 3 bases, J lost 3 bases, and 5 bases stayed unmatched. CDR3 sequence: CASSEREGFYEQYF. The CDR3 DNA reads TGTGCCAGCAGTGAGAGGGAGGGGTTCTACGAGCAGTACTTC.

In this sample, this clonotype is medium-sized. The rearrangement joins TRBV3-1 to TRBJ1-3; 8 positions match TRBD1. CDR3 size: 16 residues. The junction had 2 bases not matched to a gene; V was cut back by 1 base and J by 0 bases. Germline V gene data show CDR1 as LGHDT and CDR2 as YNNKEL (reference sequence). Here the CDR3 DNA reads TGTGCCAGCAGCCAAGGACAGGGGTACTCTGGAAACACCATATATTTT. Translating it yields CASSQGQGYSGNTIYF.

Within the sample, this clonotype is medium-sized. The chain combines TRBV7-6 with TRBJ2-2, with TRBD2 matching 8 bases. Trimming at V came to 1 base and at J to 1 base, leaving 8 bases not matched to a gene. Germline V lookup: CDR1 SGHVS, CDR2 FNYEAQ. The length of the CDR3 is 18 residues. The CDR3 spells CASSLGAAGALNTGELFF. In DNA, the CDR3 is TGTGCCAGCAGCTTAGGGGCAGCGGGGGCCCTGAACACCGGGGAGCTGTTTTTT. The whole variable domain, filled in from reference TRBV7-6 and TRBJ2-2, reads GAGVSQSPRYKVTKRGQDVALRCDPISGHVSLYWYRQALGQGPEFLTYFNYEAQQDKSGLPNDRFSAERPEGSISTLTIQRTEQRDSAMYRCASSLGAAGALNTGELFFGEGSRLTVL.

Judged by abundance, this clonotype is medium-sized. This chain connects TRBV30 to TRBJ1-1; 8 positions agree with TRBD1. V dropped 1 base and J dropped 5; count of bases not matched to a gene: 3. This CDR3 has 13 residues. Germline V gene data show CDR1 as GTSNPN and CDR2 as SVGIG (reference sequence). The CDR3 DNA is TGTGCCTGGAGTGGACAGGGGATGACTGAAGCTTTCTTT. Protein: CAWSGQGMTEAFF.

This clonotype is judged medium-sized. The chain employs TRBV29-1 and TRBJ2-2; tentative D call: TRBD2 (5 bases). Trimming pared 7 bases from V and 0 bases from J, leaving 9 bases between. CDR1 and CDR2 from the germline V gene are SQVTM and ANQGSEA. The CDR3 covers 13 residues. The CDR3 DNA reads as TGCAGCGGGAGGCAGGCGAACACCGGGGAGCTGTTTTTT. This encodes CSGRQANTGELFF.

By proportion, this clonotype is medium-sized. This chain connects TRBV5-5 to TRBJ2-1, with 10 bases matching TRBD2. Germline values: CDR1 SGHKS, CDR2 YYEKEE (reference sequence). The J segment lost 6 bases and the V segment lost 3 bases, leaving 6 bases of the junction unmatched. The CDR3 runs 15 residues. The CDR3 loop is CASSSDGLAANEQFF. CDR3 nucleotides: TGTGCCAGCAGCTCTGACGGACTAGCGGCCAATGAGCAGTTCTTC.

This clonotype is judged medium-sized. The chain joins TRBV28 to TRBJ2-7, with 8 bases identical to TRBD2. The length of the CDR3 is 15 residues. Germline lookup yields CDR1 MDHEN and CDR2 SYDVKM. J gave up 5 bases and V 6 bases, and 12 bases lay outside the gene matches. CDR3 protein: CASSTLGAGGNEQYF. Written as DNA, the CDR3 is TGTGCCAGCAGCACATTGGGGGCGGGGGGTAACGAGCAGTACTTC.

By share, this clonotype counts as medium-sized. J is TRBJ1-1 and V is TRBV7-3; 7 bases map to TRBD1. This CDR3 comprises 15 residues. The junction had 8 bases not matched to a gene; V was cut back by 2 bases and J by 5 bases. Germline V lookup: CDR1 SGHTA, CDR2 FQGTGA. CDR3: CASSLYAGGQTEAFF. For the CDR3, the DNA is TGTGCCAGCAGCTTATACGCAGGGGGACAAACTGAAGCTTTCTTT.

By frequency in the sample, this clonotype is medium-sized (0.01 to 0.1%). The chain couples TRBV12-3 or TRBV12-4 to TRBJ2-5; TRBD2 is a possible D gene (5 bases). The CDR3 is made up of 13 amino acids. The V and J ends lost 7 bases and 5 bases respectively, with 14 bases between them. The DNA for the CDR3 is TGTGCCAGCACCCCCTGGGAGCGGGAGACCCAGTACTTC. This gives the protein CASTPWERETQYF.

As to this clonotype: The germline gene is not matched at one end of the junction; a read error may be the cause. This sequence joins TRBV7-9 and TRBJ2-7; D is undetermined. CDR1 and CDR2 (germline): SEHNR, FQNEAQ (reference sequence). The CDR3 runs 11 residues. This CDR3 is CASGLVGQQYF. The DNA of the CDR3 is TGTGCCAGCGGCTTAGTTGGACAGCAGTACTTC. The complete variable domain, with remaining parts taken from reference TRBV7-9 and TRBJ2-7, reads DTGVSQNPRHKITKRGQNVTFRCDPISEHNRLYWYRQTLGQGPEFLTYFQNEAQLEKSRLLSDRFSAERPKGSFSTLEIQRTEQGDSAMYLCASGLVGQQYFGPGTRLTVT.

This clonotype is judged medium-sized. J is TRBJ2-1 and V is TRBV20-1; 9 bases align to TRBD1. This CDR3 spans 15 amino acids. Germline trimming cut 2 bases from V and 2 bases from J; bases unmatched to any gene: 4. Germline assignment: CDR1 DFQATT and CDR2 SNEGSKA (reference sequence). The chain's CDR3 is CSARPGTGTYNEQFF. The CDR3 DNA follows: TGCAGTGCTAGACCCGGGACAGGGACCTACAATGAGCAGTTCTTC.

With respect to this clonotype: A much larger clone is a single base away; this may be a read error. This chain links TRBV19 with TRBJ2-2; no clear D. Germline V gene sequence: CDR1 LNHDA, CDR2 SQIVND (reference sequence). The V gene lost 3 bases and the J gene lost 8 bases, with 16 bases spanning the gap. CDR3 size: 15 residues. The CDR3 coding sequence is TGTGCCAGTAGTATCCACGGTCTCAAGTGGGGGGAGCTGTTTTTT. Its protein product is CASSIHGLKWGELFF.

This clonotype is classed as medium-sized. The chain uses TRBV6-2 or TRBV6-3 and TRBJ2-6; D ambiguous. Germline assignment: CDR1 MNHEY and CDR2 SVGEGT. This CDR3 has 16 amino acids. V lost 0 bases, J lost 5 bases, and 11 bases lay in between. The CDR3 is CASSYSWGFWANVLTF. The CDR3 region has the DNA TGTGCCAGCAGTTACTCTTGGGGTTTCTGGGCCAACGTCCTGACTTTC.

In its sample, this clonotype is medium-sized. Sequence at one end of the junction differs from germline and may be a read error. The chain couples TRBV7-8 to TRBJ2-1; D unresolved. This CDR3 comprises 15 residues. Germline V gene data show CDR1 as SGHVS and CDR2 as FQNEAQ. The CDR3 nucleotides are TGTGCCAGCAGTTCAACTAACTCCGCGTACAATGGGCAGTTCTTC. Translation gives CASSSTNSAYNGQFF.

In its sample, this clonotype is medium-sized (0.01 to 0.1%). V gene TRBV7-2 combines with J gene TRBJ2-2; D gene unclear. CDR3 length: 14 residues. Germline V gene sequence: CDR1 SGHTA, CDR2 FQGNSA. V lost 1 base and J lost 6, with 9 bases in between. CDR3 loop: CASSLEVLSGELFF. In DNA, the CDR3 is TGTGCCAGCAGCTTAGAGGTACTCTCCGGGGAGCTGTTTTTT.

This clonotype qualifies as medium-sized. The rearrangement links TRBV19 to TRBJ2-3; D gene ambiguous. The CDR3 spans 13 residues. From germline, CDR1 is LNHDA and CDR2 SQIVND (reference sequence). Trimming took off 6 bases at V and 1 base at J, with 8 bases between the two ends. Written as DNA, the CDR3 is TGTGCCAGTAGGCGAGGTGGCACAGATACGCAGTATTTT. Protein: CASRRGGTDTQYF.

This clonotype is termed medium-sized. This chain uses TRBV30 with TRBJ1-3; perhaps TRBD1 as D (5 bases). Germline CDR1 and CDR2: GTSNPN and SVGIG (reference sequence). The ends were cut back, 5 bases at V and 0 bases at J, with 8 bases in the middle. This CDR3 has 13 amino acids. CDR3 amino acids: CAWDSDSGNTIYF. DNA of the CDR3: TGTGCCTGGGACAGCGACTCTGGAAACACCATATATTTT.

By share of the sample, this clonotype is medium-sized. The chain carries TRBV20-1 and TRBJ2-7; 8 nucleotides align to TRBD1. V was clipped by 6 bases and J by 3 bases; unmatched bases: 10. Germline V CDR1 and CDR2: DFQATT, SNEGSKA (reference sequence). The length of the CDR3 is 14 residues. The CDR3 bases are TGCAGTGCGATTGGGACAGGCGGAGGCTACGAGCAGTACTTC. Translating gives CSAIGTGGGYEQYF.

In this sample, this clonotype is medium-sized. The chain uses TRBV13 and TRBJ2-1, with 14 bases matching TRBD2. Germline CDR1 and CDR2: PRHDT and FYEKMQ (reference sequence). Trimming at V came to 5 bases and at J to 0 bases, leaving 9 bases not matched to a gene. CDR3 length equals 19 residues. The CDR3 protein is CASSPTGLAGGHSYNEQFF. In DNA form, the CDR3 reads TGTGCCAGCAGCCCGACCGGACTAGCGGGGGGCCACTCCTACAATGAGCAGTTCTTC.

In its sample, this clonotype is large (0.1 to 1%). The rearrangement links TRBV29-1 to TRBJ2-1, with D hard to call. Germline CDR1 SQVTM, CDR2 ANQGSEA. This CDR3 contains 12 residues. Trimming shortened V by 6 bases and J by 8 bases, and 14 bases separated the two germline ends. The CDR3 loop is CSVDLKRDEQFF. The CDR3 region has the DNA TGCAGCGTCGACCTGAAAAGGGATGAGCAGTTCTTC.